This paragraph covers one TCR beta chain sequence. The sample originates from a study of shared clonotypes between healthy human individuals. Investigators spread the genomic DNA of each subset evenly over several immunoSEQ plates. Among the unsorted PBMC samples, replicate PCRs used about 310 ng DNA, roughly 33,000 T cell genomes. Clones were read by immunoSEQ multiplex PCR, and TCRdb kept only the in-frame ones, dropping some. The sample carries 450,000 to 550,000 clones, 70% to 80% recorded once. V was clipped by 6 bases and J by 7 bases; unmatched bases: 5. From germline, CDR1 is MDHEN and CDR2 SYDVKM. The CDR3 extends over 13 amino acids.

This chain connects TRBV28 to TRBJ1-2; 10 nucleotides line up with TRBD1. This clonotype was sampled from a middle-aged woman in good health. Some clones in this sample may be carry-over from other donors' samples. The sequencing sample was made of PBMCs. CDR3 sequence reads: CASRDDRGPGYTF. The CDR3, as DNA: TGTGCCAGCAGGGACGACAGGGGGCCTGGCTACACCTTC.